The 26 T cell receptor beta chains listed next were all sequenced from one sample in a study of STAT5B mutations in CD4+ large granular lymphocyte leukemia. The protocol was immunoSEQ multiplex PCR, while the TCRdb copy is restricted to in-frame clones and leaves out a portion. The data contain approximately 52,000 clones, roughly two thirds of them singletons. The source material was CD4+ T cells from blood buffy coats. Receptor source: a human donor in good health.

The V gene is TRBV28, the J gene TRBJ1-2; 7 bases align to TRBD1. The CDR3 has 14 amino acids. Per the germline V gene, CDR1 is MDHEN and CDR2 is SYDVKM. With 5 bases clipped from V and 4 bases from J, the junction kept 7 bases outside the gene matches. Written as DNA, the CDR3 is TGTGCCAGCAGTGCCGGACAGGCTTCCTATGGCTACACCTTC. Amino acid sequence: CASSAGQASYGYTF.

The chain links TRBV6-4 to TRBJ2-7; D not certain. The ends were cut back, 11 bases at V and 7 bases at J, with 15 bases in the middle. The CDR3 length is 11 residues. Germline V CDR1 and CDR2: MRHNA, SNTAGT. The DNA for the CDR3 is TGTGCCGGCCGACCGACACTGGAGCAGTACGTC. This sequence encodes CAGRPTLEQYV.

This chain links TRBV7-8 with TRBJ2-7; D may be TRBD1 or TRBD2 (5 bases each). V gave up 4 bases and J gave up 2 bases, with 12 bases separating them. The CDR3 spans 14 residues. CDR1 is SGHVS and CDR2 is FQNEAQ in the germline V gene. CDR3 nucleotides: TGTGCCAGCAGCTCACGGGACGGAGCCTACGAGCAGTACGTC. It encodes CASSSRDGAYEQYV.

The chain is built from TRBV7-2 and TRBJ2-1, with D perhaps TRBD2 (6 bases). The CDR3 covers 14 residues. The germline V and J ends were trimmed by 2 bases and 8 bases, with 13 bases remaining between them. Germline assignment: CDR1 SGHTA and CDR2 FQGNSA. DNA of the CDR3: TGTGCCAGCAGCTTACTGCGGGGCGGGGATGAGCAGTTCTTC. Encoded protein: CASSLLRGGDEQFF.

The chain employs TRBV5-4 and TRBJ2-3, with D possibly being TRBD1 or TRBD2 (6 bases each). V was pared by 0 bases and J by 0 bases, with 11 bases between. CDR1 and CDR2 (germline): SGHNT, YYREEE (reference sequence). CDR3 length: 16 residues. The CDR3 reads CASSLGGAPSTDTQYF. CDR3 DNA sequence: TGTGCCAGCAGCTTGGGGGGGGCCCCTAGCACAGATACGCAGTATTTT.

This clone was detected only once. The V and J genes are TRBV2 and TRBJ2-7, with TRBD1 matching over 9 bases. Germline lookup yields CDR1 SNHLY and CDR2 FYNNEI. Germline trimming cut 5 bases from V and 2 bases from J; bases unmatched to any gene: 7. CDR3 length: 15 amino acids. The CDR3 nucleotides are TGTGCCAGCAGTACTCACACAGGGGGCCCCTACGAGCAGTACTTC. As protein: CASSTHTGGPYEQYF.

This clone has a single count. Here the CDR3 DNA reads TGTGCCAGCAGATTTACCGGGATACCCACAGATACGCAGTATTTT. Residues: CASRFTGIPTDTQYF. V and J are TRBV27 and TRBJ2-3; D is possibly TRBD2 (5 bases). The germline gives CDR1 MNHEY, CDR2 SMNVEV (reference sequence). This CDR3 is built from 15 residues. Trimming took off 6 bases at V and 2 bases at J, with 15 bases between the two ends.

V usage is TRBV6-6 and J usage is TRBJ2-3, with D possibly TRBD2 on 5 matching bases. The CDR3 runs 14 residues. The V end lost 5 bases, the J end lost 2 bases, and 11 bases lay between the germline ends. Germline V lookup: CDR1 MNHNY, CDR2 SVGAGI (reference sequence). CDR3: CASSTSGATDTQYF. CDR3 DNA sequence: TGTGCCAGCAGTACTAGTGGCGCCACAGATACGCAGTATTTT.

The chain employs TRBV6-5 and TRBJ1-6; D may be TRBD1 (5 bases). Trimming cost V 4 bases and J 7 bases, with 11 bases left between them. CDR1 and CDR2 (germline): MNHEY, SVGAGI. The CDR3 is made up of 14 amino acids. The CDR3 DNA follows: TGTGCCAGCAGTTCTGGGGGGGGAAATTCACCCCTCCACTTT. This encodes CASSSGGGNSPLHF.

The chain uses TRBV7-2 and TRBJ2-4; 7 bases fit TRBD2. Losses at the gene ends were 5 bases for V and 5 bases for J; bases not matched to a gene: 6. CDR1 is SGHTA and CDR2 is FQGNSA in the germline V gene. This CDR3 contains 14 residues. The CDR3 loop is CASSPGSGENIQYF. The CDR3 DNA sequence: TGTGCCAGCAGCCCCGGAAGCGGGGAAAACATTCAGTACTTC.

The genes are TRBV30 and TRBJ1-3, with D hard to call. This CDR3 is 12 amino acids long. Germline V CDR1 and CDR2: GTSNPN, SVGIG (reference sequence). V was pared by 0 bases and J by 4 bases, with 4 bases between. As DNA, the CDR3 is TGTGCCTGGAGTGTTGTCGGAAACACCATATATTTT. Its protein is CAWSVVGNTIYF. The variable domain in full, with the rest retrieved from reference TRBV30 and TRBJ1-3, is SQTIHQWPATLVQPVGSPLSLECTVEGTSNPNLYWYRQAAGRGLQLLFYSVGIGQISSEVPQNLSASRPQDRQFILSSKKLLLSDSGFYLCAWSVVGNTIYFGEGSWLTVV.

This rearrangement joins TRBV4-2 to TRBJ1-2; weak D call: TRBD1 (6 bases). Germline V gene data show CDR1 as LGHNA and CDR2 as YNFKEQ. Trimming removed 1 base at V and 6 bases at J, with 12 bases between. This CDR3 spans 14 amino acids. The CDR3 spells CASSQALSGDGYTF. CDR3 DNA: TGTGCCAGCAGCCAAGCACTCTCAGGGGATGGCTACACCTTC.

The chain joins TRBV6-5 to TRBJ2-3; D may correspond to TRBD1 or TRBD2 (5 bases each). V shed 10 bases and J shed 0 bases, with 14 bases lying between them. Germline V gene lookup returns CDR1 MNHEY and CDR2 SVGAGI. The CDR3 is 14 amino acids. Written as DNA, the CDR3 is TGTGCCACCTGCCGGGGCGCGAGCACAGATACGCAGTATTTT. It yields the protein CATCRGASTDTQYF.

The chain has TRBV4-2 and TRBJ2-3; 10 nucleotides align to TRBD1. CDR1 LGHNA and CDR2 YNFKEQ come from the germline V gene. V gave up 4 bases and J gave up 4 bases; unmatched junction bases: 5. CDR3 length: 15 residues. The CDR3 coding sequence is TGTGCCAGCAGCCCGGACAGGGGGGGGCCAGATACGCAGTATTTT. The encoded protein is CASSPDRGGPDTQYF.

V and J are TRBV5-1 and TRBJ2-7; 9 bases line up with TRBD1. The CDR3 loop spans 16 amino acids. Trimming cost V 3 bases and J 1 base; bases outside gene matches: 8. Germline CDR1 SGHRS, CDR2 YFSETQ. The chain's CDR3 is CASSSSIDRGSYEQYF. CDR3 in DNA: TGCGCCAGCAGCTCCTCCATCGACAGGGGGTCCTACGAGCAGTACTTC.

This clone was seen only once. CDR3 bases: TGTGCCAGCGCCGCCGGGACAGGGGTATCTGGGGCCAACGTCCTGACTTTC. Translated: CASAAGTGVSGANVLTF. The J gene is TRBJ2-6, the V gene TRBV2, with 10 bases fitting TRBD1. Losses at the gene ends were 8 bases for V and 1 base for J; bases not matched to a gene: 8. The CDR3 runs 17 residues. The V gene's germline CDR1 is SNHLY and CDR2 FYNNEI.

The chain couples TRBV5-1 to TRBJ2-3, with 11 bases fitting TRBD2. CDR3 length equals 16 residues. Germline values: CDR1 SGHRS, CDR2 YFSETQ. The ends lost 3 bases at V and 5 bases at J; junction bases unmatched: 8. CDR3 nucleotides: TGCGCCAGCAGCTCTAGCGGGGGGTCGGTGATAGATACGCAGTATTTT. Residues: CASSSSGGSVIDTQYF.

V is TRBV7-2 and J is TRBJ1-2, with a tentative D call TRBD1 (6 bases). V shed 5 bases and J shed 7 bases, with 14 bases lying between them. The CDR3 is 13 residues long. CDR1 and CDR2 from the germline V gene are SGHTA and FQGNSA. The CDR3 DNA reads as TGTGCCAGCAGCCGGGACAAAGAGGGTGGCTACACCTTC. Encoded protein: CASSRDKEGGYTF.

V gene TRBV7-8 combines with J gene TRBJ1-3, with 9 bases that match TRBD1. Germline values: CDR1 SGHVS, CDR2 FQNEAQ. V was pared by 3 bases and J by 0 bases, with 6 bases of the junction left unmatched. CDR3 size: 17 residues. CDR3 sequence: CASSFGTGLFSGNTIYF. CDR3 DNA sequence: TGTGCCAGCAGCTTTGGGACAGGGCTTTTCTCTGGAAACACCATATATTTT.

V and J are TRBV18 and TRBJ2-1; 9 nucleotides agree with TRBD1. The ends lost 6 bases at V and 6 bases at J; junction bases unmatched: 3. Germline CDR1 KGHSH, CDR2 LQKENI. The length of the CDR3 is 13 residues. The CDR3 spells CASSWTGVNEQFF. CDR3 sequence (DNA): TGTGCCAGCTCCTGGACAGGGGTCAATGAGCAGTTCTTC.

This chain joins TRBV7-9 and TRBJ2-1; D is tentatively TRBD1 or TRBD2 (5 bases each). This CDR3 spans 16 amino acids. Germline V gene sequence: CDR1 SEHNR, CDR2 FQNEAQ (reference sequence). V was pared by 1 base and J by 1 base, with 11 bases between. The CDR3 sequence: CASSLGGARSYNEQFF. The CDR3 nucleotides are TGTGCCAGCAGCTTAGGAGGGGCGCGGTCCTACAATGAGCAGTTCTTC.

This chain connects TRBV7-8 to TRBJ2-2; TRBD2 aligns across 8 bases. Per the germline V gene, CDR1 is SGHVS and CDR2 is FQNEAQ. Trimming removed 6 bases from V and 1 base from J; junction bases left unmatched: 13. The length of the CDR3 is 18 residues. The DNA for the CDR3 is TGTGCCAGCAGTCACCAGGGCGGGGGGCCGGAGAACACCGGGGAGCTGTTTTTT. Translated: CASSHQGGGPENTGELFF.

The chain uses TRBV2 and TRBJ1-5; D gene uncertain. The germline V gene encodes CDR1 SNHLY and CDR2 FYNNEI. Trimming removed 9 bases from V and 5 bases from J, with 14 bases in between. The CDR3 has 13 amino acids. In nucleotides, the CDR3 is TGTGCCAGTTCTTTGGGCCTAGATCAGCCCCAGCATTTT. Amino acids: CASSLGLDQPQHF.

The chain recombines TRBV5-6 with TRBJ2-5; tentative D call: TRBD2 (6 bases). Germline assignment: CDR1 SGHDT and CDR2 YYEEEE. The CDR3 is 15 residues long. V gave up 2 bases and J gave up 1 base, with 12 bases separating them. This CDR3 reads CASSFGTFSQETQYF. CDR3 nucleotides: TGTGCCAGCAGCTTCGGGACTTTCTCCCAAGAGACCCAGTACTTC.

This sequence joins TRBV28 and TRBJ2-7; 7 bases match TRBD1. Per the germline V gene, CDR1 is MDHEN and CDR2 is SYDVKM. V gave up 5 bases and J gave up 5 bases; unmatched junction bases: 9. The CDR3 spans 14 residues. CDR3 protein: CASSPPRTGHEQYF. CDR3 coding DNA: TGTGCCAGCAGTCCACCGAGGACAGGCCACGAGCAGTACTTC.

In the case of this clone: One end of the junction does not line up with germline, which may come from a read error. The gene calls are TRBV27 and TRBJ1-5; D is perhaps TRBD1 (5 bases). CDR3 length: 14 residues. Germline V gene lookup returns CDR1 MNHEY and CDR2 SMNVEV (reference sequence). The chain's CDR3 is CASSPRTGDQPQHF. The CDR3 nucleotides read TGTGCCAGCAGTCCACGGACGGGGGATCAACCCCAGCATTTT.